Each of the 14 T cell receptor beta chains below was sequenced from the same sample in a study of blood T cell repertoires in COVID-19. Method: immunoSEQ multiplex PCR; TCRdb's copy keeps in-frame clones and lacks some. This table has more than 200,000 clones, 80% to 90% appearing once. The sequencing input was peripheral blood. Every receptor here comes from a man older than 75 with acute or convalescent COVID-19.

This chain connects TRBV3-1 (or the pseudogene TRBV3-2) to TRBJ2-7; the D is unclear. The germline V gene encodes CDR1 LGHDT and CDR2 YNNKEL (reference sequence). The CDR3 spans 13 residues. V was cut by 1 base and J by 4 bases, with 8 bases left in between. DNA for the CDR3: TGTGCCAGCAGCCAAGGTAAAAATTACGAGCAGTACGTC. This translates into CASSQGKNYEQYV.

The chain combines TRBV14 with TRBJ1-3; TRBD1 aligns across 7 bases. The length of the CDR3 is 16 residues. The germline gives CDR1 SGHDN, CDR2 FVKESK. V was clipped by 4 bases and J by 0 bases; unmatched bases: 6. The CDR3 reads CASSPSGGFSGNTIYF. DNA for the CDR3: TGTGCCAGCAGCCCGTCAGGGGGATTCTCTGGAAACACCATATATTTT.

This clone was recorded only once. This sequence joins TRBV19 and TRBJ1-5, with 8 bases matching TRBD1. V was clipped by 6 bases and J by 2 bases; unmatched bases: 12. This CDR3 has 17 residues. The germline CDR1 and CDR2 sequences are LNHDA and SQIVND (reference sequence). CDR3 in DNA: TGTGCCAGTAGCGCAGACTTGGACAGGGTTGGCAATCAGCCCCAGCATTTT. This translates into CASSADLDRVGNQPQHF.

This chain links TRBV2 with TRBJ1-6; a possible D gene is TRBD1 (6 bases). Germline V gene sequence: CDR1 SNHLY, CDR2 FYNNEI. V was cut by 6 bases and J by 7 bases, with 10 bases left in between. CDR3 length equals 13 residues. The CDR3 region has the DNA TGTGCCAGCAGGGGGCAGGGGAATTCACCCCTCCACTTT. Its translation: CASRGQGNSPLHF.

The chain carries TRBV9 and TRBJ2-7; 15 nucleotides agree with TRBD2. This CDR3 comprises 15 residues. Germline assignment: CDR1 SGDLS and CDR2 YYNGEE. V lost 4 bases, J lost 9 bases, and 8 bases stayed unmatched. CDR3 loop: CASSIGLAGGERQYF. CDR3 bases: TGTGCCAGCAGCATCGGACTAGCGGGAGGGGAGAGGCAGTACTTC.

This chain uses TRBV10-2 with TRBJ1-6; D gene ambiguous. The CDR3 is 13 residues long. Trimming pared 10 bases from V and 7 bases from J, leaving 14 bases between. The V gene's germline CDR1 is WSHSY and CDR2 SAAADI. The CDR3 DNA reads as TGCGCCACCGCTCCGGGTGGAAATTCACCCCTCCACTTT. Translated: CATAPGGNSPLHF.

CDR3 DNA: TGTGCCAGCAGGGCTTCGGACAGAGACGAGCAGTACGTC. This translates into CASRASDRDEQYV. J is TRBJ2-7 and V is TRBV6-5; tentative D call: TRBD1 (6 bases). Trimming cost V 6 bases and J 5 bases, with 14 bases left between them. Looked up from germline, CDR1 is MNHEY and CDR2 is SVGAGI. CDR3 size: 13 residues.

The rearrangement links TRBV6-6 to TRBJ2-1, with a tentative D call TRBD2 (7 bases). CDR3 length: 15 amino acids. Germline V gene data show CDR1 as MNHNY and CDR2 as SVGAGI (reference sequence). Trimming took 6 bases from V and 6 from J, leaving 18 bases between them. CDR3 DNA: TGTGCCAGCAGAACACAGCGGGACATTTCCAATGAGCAGTTCTTC. As protein: CASRTQRDISNEQFF.

This rearrangement joins TRBV6-4 to TRBJ1-5; 7 bases agree with TRBD1. The CDR3 sequence is 16 residues long. Germline-derived CDR1 and CDR2 are MRHNA and SNTAGT. Trimming took 6 bases from V and 3 from J; bases not matched to a gene: 11. The CDR3 loop is CASRRQGQLINQPQHF. The CDR3 region has the DNA TGTGCCAGCAGGAGACAGGGACAGCTTATCAATCAGCCCCAGCATTTT.

This chain links TRBV18 with TRBJ2-1; D may be TRBD2 (6 bases). The V end lost 0 bases, the J end lost 7 bases, and 19 bases lay between the germline ends. The V gene's germline CDR1 is KGHSH and CDR2 LQKENI. The CDR3 length is 17 residues. The CDR3 DNA follows: TGTGCCAGCTCACCACCGATGGGACGAAGCGCGGGGAATGAGCAGTTCTTC. It specifies CASSPPMGRSAGNEQFF.

This chain connects TRBV6-6 to TRBJ2-7; 11 bases line up with TRBD2. CDR1 MNHNY and CDR2 SVGAGI come from the germline V gene (reference sequence). V shed 0 bases, J shed 4 bases, and the junction held 5 bases outside the gene matches. There are 16 residues in the CDR3. The DNA for the CDR3 is TGTGCCAGCAGTTACTCGGTTCCTAGCGGGAGGTACGAGCAGTACTTC. Its translation is CASSYSVPSGRYEQYF.

The rearrangement uses TRBV3-1 (or the pseudogene TRBV3-2) and TRBJ2-5; unclear D gene. The CDR3 consists of 13 residues. CDR1 and CDR2 from the germline V gene are LGHDT and YNNKEL (reference sequence). V lost 6 bases and J 0 bases, leaving 8 bases between the germline ends. The CDR3, as DNA: TGTGCCAGCAGACCGAACTACCAAGAGACCCAGTACTTC. This codes for CASRPNYQETQYF.

The rearrangement joins TRBV11-2 to TRBJ2-1, with TRBD2 matching 8 bases. Looked up from germline, CDR1 is SGHAT and CDR2 is FQNNGV. This CDR3 is 14 amino acids long. The V and J ends lost 1 base and 6 bases, in that order; junction bases with no gene match: 2. Here the CDR3 reads CASSLGGRINEQFF. Here the CDR3 DNA reads TGTGCCAGCAGCTTAGGCGGGAGGATCAATGAGCAGTTCTTC.

The rearrangement uses TRBV6-6 and TRBJ1-4; tentative D call: TRBD1 (6 bases). Trimming removed 0 bases at V and 5 bases at J, with 10 bases between. This CDR3 has 15 amino acids. Looked up from germline, CDR1 is MNHNY and CDR2 is SVGAGI (reference sequence). This CDR3 is CASSYSGQTNEKLFF. CDR3 nucleotides: TGTGCCAGCAGTTACTCTGGACAGACAAATGAAAAACTGTTTTTT.